This T cell receptor beta chain appears in the sequencing data of a study of post-analysis software for immune sequencing data. Study results and limitations: Higher frequency in patients than in controls was seen for roughly five TRBV segments, with TRBV5-6, TRBV5-1 and TRBV20-1 among them.

This clonotype was counted between two and nine times. The antigen remains unidentified. The V segment lost 1 base and the J segment 7 bases; nucleotides outside the gene matches: 7. This CDR3 is 15 amino acids long. Germline assignment: CDR1 MGHRA and CDR2 YSYEKL. TCR beta libraries were prepared from cDNA with unique molecular identifiers. T cells numbering about 0.9 to 11 million yielded roughly 0.5 million cDNA molecules. TCRdb independently ran MiXCR on the PCR reads; one entry per CDR3 protein. The profile shows 450,000 to 700,000 distinct CDR3 sequences, 44% of them singletons. The sequencing sample was made of blood. The J gene is TRBJ1-2, the V gene TRBV4-1; 9 positions agree with TRBD1. This clonotype originated in a girl between 5 and 17 years old with multiple sclerosis. The CDR3 DNA follows: TGCGCCAGCAGCCAAGGCCAGGGACAGGGATCTGGCTACACCTTC. Translating it yields CASSQGQGQGSGYTF.